This T cell receptor beta chain was recorded in a study of response to subunit inactivated influenza vaccine. Each CDR3 protein is one row after TCRdb ran MiXCR on the RT-PCR reads. This sample has about 310,000 distinct CDR3 sequences, with 20% to 25% found just once. Trimming took off 0 bases at V and 13 bases at J, with 17 bases between the two ends. The CDR3 has 15 amino acids. Germline loops: CDR1 SGDLS, CDR2 YYNGEE. In regard to this clonotype: Its antigen is not identified.

The study, taken as a whole, reports: New T cells are recruited in small numbers by each seasonal influenza vaccination, according to the authors' suggestion.

The clonotype comes from a man between 45 and 75 years old who received an inactivated influenza vaccine. The J gene is TRBJ1-6, the V gene TRBV9; weak D call: TRBD1 (5 bases). The sequencing here drew on PBMCs from blood, taken less than 22 months after vaccination. In DNA, the CDR3 is TGTGCCAGCAGCGTAGATCCGGGGACCAGCTCCCCCCTCCACTTT. It codes for CASSVDPGTSSPLHF.